These 10 T cell receptor beta chains came from one sample sequenced in a study of blood T cell repertoires in COVID-19. Sequenced by immunoSEQ multiplex PCR; TCRdb stores in-frame clones only, minus some. The data hold about 230,000 clones, with under 90% observed a single time. The sample consisted of peripheral blood. These TCRs come from a man aged 50 or older with COVID-19, enrolled during active disease.

This clone was detected only a few times. The rearrangement joins TRBV18 to TRBJ1-1; maybe TRBD1 (6 bases). This CDR3 is built from 13 residues. V lost 6 bases, J lost 2 bases, and 10 bases lay in between. The germline V gene has CDR1 KGHSH and CDR2 LQKENI. The CDR3 sequence is CASSIGGNTEAFF. The CDR3 nucleotides are TGTGCCAGCTCGATAGGGGGAAACACTGAAGCTTTCTTT. Based on the CDR3 plus reference TRBV18 and TRBJ1-1, the full variable domain is NAGVMQNPRHLVRRRGQEARLRCSPMKGHSHVYWYRQLPEEGLKFMVYLQKENIIDESGMPKERFSAEFPKEGPSILRIQQVVRGDSAAYFCASSIGGNTEAFFGQGTRLTVV.

J is TRBJ2-7 and V is TRBV9, with 9 bases fitting TRBD1. J gave up 4 bases and V 3 bases, and 11 bases lay outside the gene matches. Germline V gene sequence: CDR1 SGDLS, CDR2 YYNGEE. The CDR3 is made up of 16 amino acids. The CDR3 loop reads CASSEGTGGGLYEQYF. Here the CDR3 DNA reads TGTGCCAGCAGCGAAGGTACAGGGGGCGGGCTATACGAGCAGTACTTC. The full variable domain, rest sourced from reference TRBV9 and TRBJ2-7, is DSGVTQTPKHLITATGQRVTLRCSPRSGDLSVYWYQQSLDQGLQFLIQYYNGEERAKGNILERFSAQQFPDLHSELNLSSLELGDSALYFCASSEGTGGGLYEQYFGPGTRLTVT.

J is TRBJ1-6 and V is TRBV6-6; no clear D gene. This CDR3 has 15 residues. V gave up 2 bases and J gave up 6 bases, with 11 bases separating them. Germline V lookup: CDR1 MNHNY, CDR2 SVGAGI (reference sequence). CDR3 residues: CASSYGETGNSPLHF. In nucleotides, the CDR3 is TGTGCCAGCAGTTACGGCGAAACGGGTAATTCACCCCTCCACTTT.

Written as DNA, the CDR3 is TGCAGCGTTGTAACTAGCGGCGCCTACGAGCAGTACTTC. Translation gives CSVVTSGAYEQYF. The gene calls are TRBV29-1 and TRBJ2-7; TRBD2 matches at 8 bases. This CDR3 region has 13 residues. J gave up 2 bases and V 4 bases, and 4 bases lay outside the gene matches. Germline V gene lookup returns CDR1 SQVTM and CDR2 ANQGSEA.

This clone is a singleton in its sample. The V and J genes are TRBV29-1 and TRBJ2-6; 7 positions agree with TRBD1. The V gene's germline CDR1 is SQVTM and CDR2 ANQGSEA. The V gene end was trimmed by 5 bases and the J gene end by 0 bases; junction bases not matched to a gene: 10. The CDR3 extends over 17 amino acids. CDR3 DNA: TGCAGCGTTCAGTCCCAGGGGGAATACTCTGGGGCCAACGTCCTGACTTTC. Translated: CSVQSQGEYSGANVLTF.

The rearrangement uses TRBV27 and TRBJ2-7; 10 nucleotides match TRBD2. V dropped 5 bases and J dropped 2; count of bases not matched to a gene: 3. Germline assignment: CDR1 MNHEY and CDR2 SMNVEV (reference sequence). The CDR3 is 14 residues long. The chain's CDR3 is CASSRTSGTYEQYF. The CDR3, as DNA: TGTGCCAGCAGTCGGACTAGCGGAACCTACGAGCAGTACTTC.

V usage is TRBV2 and J usage is TRBJ1-5, with D possibly TRBD1 on 5 matching bases. The CDR3 covers 15 residues. CDR1 is SNHLY, CDR2 FYNNEI, per germline. Deletions cut 6 bases from V and 1 base from J, with 13 bases between. Written as DNA, the CDR3 is TGTGCCAGCAGCACAGGAGTTTACAGCAATCAGCCCCAGCATTTT. This codes for CASSTGVYSNQPQHF.

This chain joins TRBV6-5 and TRBJ1-6; a weak D match, TRBD1 (6 bases). Germline values: CDR1 MNHEY, CDR2 SVGAGI. Between the trimmed V and J ends, which lost 2 bases and 9 bases, there was a span of 14 bases. CDR3 length equals 15 residues. In nucleotides, the CDR3 is TGTGCCAGCAGTTACGCGTCTCAAGGGGGTTCACCCCTCCACTTT. Translating it yields CASSYASQGGSPLHF.

The rearrangement links TRBV6-5 to TRBJ1-6, with no clear D. The ends were cut back, 5 bases at V and 7 bases at J, with 15 bases in the middle. CDR1 is MNHEY and CDR2 is SVGAGI in the germline V gene. There are 15 residues in the CDR3. CDR3 protein: CASSLGSPNNSPLHF. DNA of the CDR3: TGTGCCAGCAGTCTCGGTTCACCAAACAATTCACCCCTCCACTTT.

The genes are TRBV7-6 and TRBJ2-5; 11 bases agree with TRBD2. The CDR3 has 17 amino acids. V was pared by 2 bases and J by 2 bases, with 7 bases of the junction left unmatched. The germline V gene encodes CDR1 SGHVS and CDR2 FNYEAQ. In DNA form, the CDR3 reads TGTGCCAGCAGCTTAACCCCTAGCGGGGGGCCACAAGAGACCCAGTACTTC. Encoded protein: CASSLTPSGGPQETQYF.